This entry describes one T cell receptor (beta chain). The data derive from a study of blood T cell repertoires in COVID-19. V lost 3 bases to trimming and J lost 5 bases; unmatched junction nucleotides: 12. The germline gives CDR1 SGDLS, CDR2 YYNGEE. This CDR3 region has 16 residues. The repertoire was sequenced with immunoSEQ multiplex PCR; TCRdb's copy has only in-frame clones and lacks some. In the table there are over 100,000 clones, around 80% of which are singletons. The V call is TRBV9, the J call TRBJ1-2, with 8 bases matching TRBD1. Sequencing was carried out using peripheral blood. The clonotype originates from an older woman with acute or convalescent COVID-19. This chain's CDR3 is CASSETPRTGTYGYTF. For the CDR3, the DNA is TGTGCCAGCAGCGAAACACCCCGGACAGGGACTTATGGCTACACCTTC.